This T cell receptor beta chain is drawn from a study of blood T cell repertoires in COVID-19. Looking at the study overall: Acute-phase and convalescent COVID-19 samples originated in the United States, Italy and Spain. The cDNA or gDNA used as material had been derived from T cells, B-cell-depleted T cells, or PBMCs.

Germline trimming cut 5 bases from V and 0 bases from J; bases unmatched to any gene: 11. The CDR3 is made up of 18 amino acids. In germline, CDR1 is SGHVS, CDR2 FQNEAQ. Methods used by the authors: Scientists estimated how many nucleated cells there were by amplifying reference gene primers. Repertoires were generated with immunoSEQ multiplex PCR, while TCRdb's copy carries only in-frame clones and drops some. That table supplies the V and J calls and clone size; D and trimming were determined from the DNA. Found here are about 64,000 clones, 88% of them singletons; the top ten hold about 4%. The specimen was peripheral blood. The TCR was taken from a man between 65 and 80 years old with acute or convalescent COVID-19. The rearrangement uses TRBV7-8 and TRBJ2-3, with 10 bases lining up with TRBD2. The CDR3 protein is CASSLGLAESASTDTQYF. CDR3 bases: TGTGCCAGCAGCCTAGGACTAGCGGAGAGTGCTAGCACAGATACGCAGTATTTT.